This TCR beta chain is drawn from a study of shared clonotypes between healthy human individuals. Replicate PCRs for sorted subsets used 200 ng DNA; this equaled around 28,000 T cell genomes. The repertoire was sequenced with immunoSEQ multiplex PCR; TCRdb's copy has only in-frame clones and lacks some. The sample consists of hundreds of thousands of clones, 85% to 95% of them appearing once. Findings and caveats of the study: Clonotypes shared by all four donors outscored non-shared clonotypes in generation probability. Compared with memory subsets, naive subsets generally had larger estimated richness.

Note on this clone: Its antigen is not known.

CD8 cells classed as naive were CD45RO-negative and positively selected for CCR7, excluding terminally differentiated effector memory CD45RA+ cells. The receptor comes from a woman aged 25 to 39 in good health. The sequenced sample consisted of naive CD8+ T cells sorted from blood.

This chain's CDR3 is CASLTGTGGFEQYF. CDR3 sequence (DNA): TGTGCCAGCCTTACTGGGACAGGGGGTTTCGAGCAGTACTTC. This rearrangement joins TRBV28 to TRBJ2-7; TRBD1 agrees at 11 bases. V lost 8 bases and J lost 6; bases outside the gene matches: 9. The CDR3 length is 14 residues. Germline loops: CDR1 MDHEN, CDR2 SYDVKM.